These 6 T cell receptor beta chains originate from one sample sequenced in a study of blood T cell repertoires in COVID-19. The data were produced by immunoSEQ multiplex PCR, yet TCRdb's version contains in-frame clones alone and is incomplete. This sample yields 200,000 or so clones, of which around 85% are seen a single time; around 2.3% belongs to the top ten. Input material: peripheral blood. The source is a man in his sixties or seventies with active or convalescent COVID-19.

This chain links TRBV19 with TRBJ1-4; weak D call: TRBD1 (6 bases). The germline V gene encodes CDR1 LNHDA and CDR2 SQIVND (reference sequence). The CDR3 spans 14 residues. Trimming left V 3 bases short and J 8 bases short, with 13 bases between. The CDR3 sequence: CASSMAGAGEKLFF. The CDR3, as DNA: TGTGCCAGTAGTATGGCAGGGGCCGGGGAAAAACTGTTTTTT.

The chain recombines TRBV4-3 with TRBJ2-1, with D tentatively TRBD1 (5 bases). CDR3 length: 17 amino acids. The V gene lost 0 bases and the J gene lost 8 bases, with 20 bases spanning the gap. In germline, CDR1 is LGHNA, CDR2 YSLEER. The CDR3 nucleotides are TGCGCCAGCAGCCAAGACTCGCCTGGTTCAGGGATTCATGAGCAGTTCTTC. Translating gives CASSQDSPGSGIHEQFF.

The chain is built from TRBV19 and TRBJ1-2, with a weak D call TRBD1 (5 bases). Germline V gives CDR1 LNHDA, CDR2 SQIVND (reference sequence). The ends were cut back, 4 bases at V and 7 bases at J, with 10 bases in the middle. This CDR3 spans 12 amino acids. The CDR3 loop is CASSTVDSGYTF. The CDR3 region has the DNA TGTGCCAGTAGTACCGTAGACAGTGGCTACACCTTC.

V and J are TRBV5-4 and TRBJ2-1; TRBD2 might be the D (7 bases). CDR1 and CDR2 from the germline V gene are SGHNT and YYREEE (reference sequence). This CDR3 has 15 amino acids. Trimming cost V 6 bases and J 8 bases, with 21 bases left between them. CDR3 DNA: TGTGCCAGCACCTCTGAACGGGGGGCCTTCGATGAGCAGTTCTTC. Its translation: CASTSERGAFDEQFF.

The chain couples TRBV18 to TRBJ1-3; D not resolved. V gave up 0 bases and J gave up 4 bases, with 16 bases separating them. The CDR3 contains 17 residues. Germline CDR1 is KGHSH and CDR2 is LQKENI. The CDR3 loop is CASSPPNTAVLGNTIYF. In DNA form, the CDR3 reads TGTGCCAGCTCACCACCGAATACAGCCGTCCTGGGAAACACCATATATTTT.

The CDR3 DNA reads TGTGCCAGCAGCTTAGGGAGGAGCGGGGAGCTGTTTTTT. As protein: CASSLGRSGELFF. V and J are TRBV7-8 and TRBJ2-2; weak D call: TRBD2 (5 bases). Germline assignment: CDR1 SGHVS and CDR2 FQNEAQ. CDR3 size: 13 residues. The ends were cut back, 1 base at V and 7 bases at J, with 7 bases in the middle.